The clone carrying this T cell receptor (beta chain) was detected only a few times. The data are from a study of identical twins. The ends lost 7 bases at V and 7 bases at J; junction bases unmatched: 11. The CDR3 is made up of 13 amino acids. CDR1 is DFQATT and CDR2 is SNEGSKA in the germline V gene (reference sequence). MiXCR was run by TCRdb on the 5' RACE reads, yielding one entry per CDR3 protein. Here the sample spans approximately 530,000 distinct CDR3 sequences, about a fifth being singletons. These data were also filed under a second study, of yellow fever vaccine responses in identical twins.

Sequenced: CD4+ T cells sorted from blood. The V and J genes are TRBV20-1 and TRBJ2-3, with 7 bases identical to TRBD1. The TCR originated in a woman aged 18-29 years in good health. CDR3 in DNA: TGCAGTGTCGCCGGGACAGCGTTCAATACGCAGTATTTT. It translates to CSVAGTAFNTQYF.